This T cell receptor (beta chain) was found in a study of blood T cell repertoires in COVID-19. Turning to the study itself: Sites in the United States, Italy and Spain provided acute and convalescent COVID-19 samples.

TCRdb keeps only in-frame clones here, not all; method: immunoSEQ multiplex PCR. The data show about 220,000 clones, about 86% seen once. Germline values: CDR1 LNHDA, CDR2 SQIVND (reference sequence). The CDR3 has 14 residues. J was trimmed by 3 bases and V by 6 bases; bases with no gene match: 3. This sequence was found in a woman aged 40 to 50 with acute COVID-19. Sequenced: PBMCs or T cells enriched from blood (not recorded which). The chain uses TRBV19 and TRBJ1-4; 8 nucleotides match TRBD1. The CDR3 spells CASRPGGPNEKLFF. CDR3 sequence (DNA): TGTGCCAGTAGGCCAGGGGGCCCTAATGAAAAACTGTTTTTT.